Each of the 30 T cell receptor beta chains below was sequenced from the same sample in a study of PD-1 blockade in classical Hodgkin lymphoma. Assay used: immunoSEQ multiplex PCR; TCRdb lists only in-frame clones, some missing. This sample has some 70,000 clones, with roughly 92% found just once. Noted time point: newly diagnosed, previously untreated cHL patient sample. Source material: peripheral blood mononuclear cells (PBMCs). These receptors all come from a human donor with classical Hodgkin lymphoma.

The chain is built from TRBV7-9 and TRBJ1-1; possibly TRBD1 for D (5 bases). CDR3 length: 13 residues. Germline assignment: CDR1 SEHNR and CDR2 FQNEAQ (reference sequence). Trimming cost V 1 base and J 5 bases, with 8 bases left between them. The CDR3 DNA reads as TGTGCCAGCAGCTTAGGTTCAGGGACTGAAGCTTTCTTT. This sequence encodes CASSLGSGTEAFF. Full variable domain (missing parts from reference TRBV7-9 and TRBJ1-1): DTGVSQNPRHKITKRGQNVTFRCDPISEHNRLYWYRQTLGQGPEFLTYFQNEAQLEKSRLLSDRFSAERPKGSFSTLEIQRTEQGDSAMYLCASSLGSGTEAFFGQGTRLTVV.

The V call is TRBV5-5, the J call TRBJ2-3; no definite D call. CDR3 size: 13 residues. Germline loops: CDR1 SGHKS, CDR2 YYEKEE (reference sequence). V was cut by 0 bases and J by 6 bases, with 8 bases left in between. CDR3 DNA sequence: TGTGCCAGCAGCTTGGGCCTAGGGGATACGCAGTATTTT. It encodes CASSLGLGDTQYF. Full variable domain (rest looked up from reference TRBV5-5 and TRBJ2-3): DAGVTQSPTHLIKTRGQQVTLRCSPISGHKSVSWYQQVLGQGPQFIFQYYEKEERGRGNFPDRFSARQFPNYSSELNVNALLLGDSALYLCASSLGLGDTQYFGPGTRLTVL.

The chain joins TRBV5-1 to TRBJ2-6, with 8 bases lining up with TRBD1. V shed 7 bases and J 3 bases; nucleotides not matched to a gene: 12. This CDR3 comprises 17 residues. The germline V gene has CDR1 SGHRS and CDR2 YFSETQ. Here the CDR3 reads CASHIGRGQGGANVLTF. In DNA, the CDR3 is TGCGCCAGCCACATCGGCAGGGGGCAAGGTGGGGCCAACGTCCTGACTTTC.

The CDR3 coding sequence is TGTGCCAGCAGCCCCGAGAACGAGGGGCCTCGCACTGAAGCTTTCTTT. Protein sequence: CASSPENEGPRTEAFF. V usage is TRBV9 and J usage is TRBJ1-1, with a tentative D call TRBD1 (5 bases). There are 16 residues in the CDR3. Per the germline V gene, CDR1 is SGDLS and CDR2 is YYNGEE. V lost 4 bases and J lost 4, with 20 bases in between.

CDR3 sequence reads: CASSPLNTEAFF. The CDR3 DNA reads TGTGCCAGCAGCCCCTTGAACACTGAAGCTTTCTTT. V and J are TRBV5-5 and TRBJ1-1; D not resolved. Germline CDR1 reads SGHKS; CDR2 reads YYEKEE (reference sequence). The CDR3 covers 12 residues. V was pared by 4 bases and J by 0 bases, with 4 bases between.

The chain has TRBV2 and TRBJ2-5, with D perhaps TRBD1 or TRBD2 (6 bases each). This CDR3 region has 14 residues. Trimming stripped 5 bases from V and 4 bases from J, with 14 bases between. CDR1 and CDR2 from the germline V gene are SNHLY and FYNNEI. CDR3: CASSSRGGGETQYF. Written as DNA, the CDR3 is TGTGCCAGCAGTAGCAGGGGAGGCGGAGAGACCCAGTACTTC.

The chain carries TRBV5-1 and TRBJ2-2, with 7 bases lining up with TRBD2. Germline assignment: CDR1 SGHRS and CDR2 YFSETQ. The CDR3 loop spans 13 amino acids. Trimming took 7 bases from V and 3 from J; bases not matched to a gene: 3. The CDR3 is CASRAGDTGELFF. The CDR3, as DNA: TGCGCCAGCCGTGCGGGGGACACCGGGGAGCTGTTTTTT.

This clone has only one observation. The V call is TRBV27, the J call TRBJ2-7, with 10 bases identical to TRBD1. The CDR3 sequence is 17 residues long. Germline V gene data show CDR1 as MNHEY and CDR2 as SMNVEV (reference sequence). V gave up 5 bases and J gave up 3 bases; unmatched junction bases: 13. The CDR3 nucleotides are TGTGCCAGCAGTACCCGTGGAGCCGGGACAGGGGACTACGAGCAGTACTTC. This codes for CASSTRGAGTGDYEQYF.

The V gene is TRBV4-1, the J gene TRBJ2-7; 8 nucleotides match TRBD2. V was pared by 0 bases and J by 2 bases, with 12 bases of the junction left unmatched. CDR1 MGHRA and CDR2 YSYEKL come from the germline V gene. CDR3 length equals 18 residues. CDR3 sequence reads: CASSQEIIAGPLAYEQYF. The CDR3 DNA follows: TGCGCCAGCAGCCAAGAAATAATAGCGGGACCCCTGGCCTACGAGCAGTACTTC.

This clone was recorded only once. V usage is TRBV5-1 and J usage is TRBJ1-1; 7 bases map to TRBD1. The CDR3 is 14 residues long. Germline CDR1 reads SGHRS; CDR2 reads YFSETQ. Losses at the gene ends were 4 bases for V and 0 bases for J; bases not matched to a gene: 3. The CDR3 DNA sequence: TGCGCCAGCAGCCTGGACAGGATGAACACTGAAGCTTTCTTT. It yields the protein CASSLDRMNTEAFF. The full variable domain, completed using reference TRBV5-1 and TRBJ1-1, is KAGVTQTPRYLIKTRGQQVTLSCSPISGHRSVSWYQQTPGQGLQFLFEYFSETQRNKGNFPGRFSGRQFSNSRSEMNVSTLELGDSALYLCASSLDRMNTEAFFGQGTRLTVV.

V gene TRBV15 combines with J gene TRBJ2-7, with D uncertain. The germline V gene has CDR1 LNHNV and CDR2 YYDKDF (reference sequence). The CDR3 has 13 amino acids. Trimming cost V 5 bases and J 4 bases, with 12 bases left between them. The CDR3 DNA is TGTGCCACCAGCCGAAGGAATGATTACGAGCAGTACTTC. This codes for CATSRRNDYEQYF.

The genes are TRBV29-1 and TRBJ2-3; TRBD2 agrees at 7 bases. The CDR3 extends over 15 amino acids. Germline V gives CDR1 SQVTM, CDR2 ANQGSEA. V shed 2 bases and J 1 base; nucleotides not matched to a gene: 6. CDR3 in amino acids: CSVEFLRGGTDTQYF. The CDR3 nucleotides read TGCAGCGTTGAATTCCTCCGGGGGGGCACAGATACGCAGTATTTT.

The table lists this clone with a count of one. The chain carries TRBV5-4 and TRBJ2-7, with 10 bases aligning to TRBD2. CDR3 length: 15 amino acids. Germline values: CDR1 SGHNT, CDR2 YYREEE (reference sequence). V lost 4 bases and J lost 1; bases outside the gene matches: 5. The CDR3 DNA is TGTGCCAGCAGCCTTGGACTAGCGGCTTCCTACGAGCAGTACTTC. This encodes CASSLGLAASYEQYF.

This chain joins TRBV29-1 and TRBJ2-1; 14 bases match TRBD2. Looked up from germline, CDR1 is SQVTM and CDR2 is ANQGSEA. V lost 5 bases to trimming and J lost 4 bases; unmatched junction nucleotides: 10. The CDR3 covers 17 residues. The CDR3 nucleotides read TGCAGCGTTTCGGGACTAGCGGGAGTGGAGGCATACAATGAGCAGTTCTTC. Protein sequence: CSVSGLAGVEAYNEQFF.

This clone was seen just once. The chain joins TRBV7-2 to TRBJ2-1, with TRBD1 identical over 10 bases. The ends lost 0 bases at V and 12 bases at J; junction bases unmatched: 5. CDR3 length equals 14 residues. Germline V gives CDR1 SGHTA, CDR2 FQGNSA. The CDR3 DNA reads TGTGCCAGCAGCTTAGCAGGGACAGGGGTGGGGCAGTTCTTC. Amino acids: CASSLAGTGVGQFF.

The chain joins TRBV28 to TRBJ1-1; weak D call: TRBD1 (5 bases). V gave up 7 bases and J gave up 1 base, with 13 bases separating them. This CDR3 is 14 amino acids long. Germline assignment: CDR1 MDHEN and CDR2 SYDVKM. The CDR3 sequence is CASMGGTANTEAFF. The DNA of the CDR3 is TGTGCCAGCATGGGAGGGACGGCGAACACTGAAGCTTTCTTT.

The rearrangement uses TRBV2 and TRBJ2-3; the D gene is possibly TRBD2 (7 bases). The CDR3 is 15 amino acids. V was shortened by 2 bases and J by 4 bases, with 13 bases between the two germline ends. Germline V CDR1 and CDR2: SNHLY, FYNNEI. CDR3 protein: CASSEQRGGSDTQYF. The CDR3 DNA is TGTGCCAGCAGTGAACAGAGGGGGGGCTCAGATACGCAGTATTTT.

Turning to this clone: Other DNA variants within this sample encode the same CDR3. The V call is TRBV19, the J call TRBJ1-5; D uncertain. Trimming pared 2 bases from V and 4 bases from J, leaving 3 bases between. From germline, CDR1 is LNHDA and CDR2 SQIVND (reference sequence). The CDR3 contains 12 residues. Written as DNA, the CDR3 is TGTGCCAGTAGTATAAAGAATCAGCCCCAGCATTTT. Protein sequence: CASSIKNQPQHF.

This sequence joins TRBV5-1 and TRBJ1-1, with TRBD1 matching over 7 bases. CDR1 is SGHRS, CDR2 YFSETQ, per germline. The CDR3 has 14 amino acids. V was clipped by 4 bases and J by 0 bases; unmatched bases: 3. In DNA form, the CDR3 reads TGCGCCAGCAGCCGGGGACAGATGAACACTGAAGCTTTCTTT. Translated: CASSRGQMNTEAFF.

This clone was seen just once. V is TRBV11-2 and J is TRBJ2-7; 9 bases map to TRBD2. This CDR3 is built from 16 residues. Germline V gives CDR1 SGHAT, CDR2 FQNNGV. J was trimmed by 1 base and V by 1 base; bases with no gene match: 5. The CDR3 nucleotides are TGTGCCAGCAGCTTAGTTGCGGGAGGGCCATCCTACGAGCAGTACTTC. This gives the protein CASSLVAGGPSYEQYF.

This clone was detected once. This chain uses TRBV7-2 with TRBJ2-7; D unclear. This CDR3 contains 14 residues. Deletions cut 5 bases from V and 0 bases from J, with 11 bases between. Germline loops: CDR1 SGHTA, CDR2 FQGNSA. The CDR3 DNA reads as TGTGCCAGCAGCCCACGTCTGGTCTCCTACGAGCAGTACTTC. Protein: CASSPRLVSYEQYF.

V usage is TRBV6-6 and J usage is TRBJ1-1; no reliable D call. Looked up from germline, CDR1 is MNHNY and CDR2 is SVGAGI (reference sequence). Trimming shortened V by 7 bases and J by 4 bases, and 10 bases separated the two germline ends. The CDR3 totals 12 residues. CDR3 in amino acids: CASILMGTEAFF. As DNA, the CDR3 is TGTGCCAGCATCCTGATGGGCACTGAAGCTTTCTTT.

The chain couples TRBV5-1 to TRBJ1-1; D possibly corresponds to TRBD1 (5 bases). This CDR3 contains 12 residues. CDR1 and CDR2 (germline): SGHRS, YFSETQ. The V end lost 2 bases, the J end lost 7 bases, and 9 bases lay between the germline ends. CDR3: CASSFQGGEAFF. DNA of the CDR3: TGCGCCAGCAGCTTTCAGGGAGGTGAAGCTTTCTTT.

Here the CDR3 reads CASSVRQGYLAGEKLFF. DNA of the CDR3: TGTGCCAGCAGTGTTCGACAGGGGTATCTCGCGGGTGAAAAACTGTTTTTT. The V and J genes are TRBV2 and TRBJ1-4, with 8 bases fitting TRBD1. This CDR3 has 17 amino acids. CDR1 is SNHLY and CDR2 is FYNNEI in the germline V gene. After removal of 4 bases from V and 7 bases from J, the junction contained 14 bases not matched to a gene.

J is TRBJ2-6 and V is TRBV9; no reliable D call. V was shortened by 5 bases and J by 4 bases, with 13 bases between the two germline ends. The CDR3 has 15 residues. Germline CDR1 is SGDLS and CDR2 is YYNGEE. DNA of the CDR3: TGTGCCAGCAGGGGTCCTCTTGGGGGGGCCAACGTCCTGACTTTC. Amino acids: CASRGPLGGANVLTF.

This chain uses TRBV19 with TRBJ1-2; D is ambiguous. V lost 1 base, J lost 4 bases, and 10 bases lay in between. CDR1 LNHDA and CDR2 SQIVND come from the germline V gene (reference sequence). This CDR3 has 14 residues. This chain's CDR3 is CASSIVGEVYGYTF. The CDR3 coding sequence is TGTGCCAGTAGTATAGTGGGAGAGGTCTATGGCTACACCTTC.

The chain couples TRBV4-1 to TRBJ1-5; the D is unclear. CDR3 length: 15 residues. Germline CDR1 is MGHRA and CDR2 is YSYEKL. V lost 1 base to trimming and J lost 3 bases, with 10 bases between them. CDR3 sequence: CASSQGMATNQPQHF. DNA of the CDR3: TGCGCCAGCAGCCAAGGGATGGCAACCAATCAGCCCCAGCATTTT.

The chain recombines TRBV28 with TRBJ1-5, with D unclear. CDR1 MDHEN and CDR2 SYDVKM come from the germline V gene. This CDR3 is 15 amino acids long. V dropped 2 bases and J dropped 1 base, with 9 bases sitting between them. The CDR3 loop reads CASSLKPGSNQPQHF. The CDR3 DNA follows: TGTGCCAGCAGTTTAAAACCCGGGAGCAATCAGCCCCAGCATTTT.

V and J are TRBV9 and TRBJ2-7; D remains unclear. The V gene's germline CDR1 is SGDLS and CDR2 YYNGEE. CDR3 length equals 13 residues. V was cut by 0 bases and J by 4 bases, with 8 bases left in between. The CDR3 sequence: CASSVGVGYEQYF. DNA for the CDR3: TGTGCCAGCAGCGTAGGGGTGGGATACGAGCAGTACTTC.

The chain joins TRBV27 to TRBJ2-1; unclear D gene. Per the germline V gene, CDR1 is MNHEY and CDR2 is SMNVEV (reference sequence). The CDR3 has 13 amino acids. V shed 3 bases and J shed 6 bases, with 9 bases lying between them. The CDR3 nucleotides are TGTGCCAGCAGTTTCTTGGGGTTCAATGAGCAGTTCTTC. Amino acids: CASSFLGFNEQFF.